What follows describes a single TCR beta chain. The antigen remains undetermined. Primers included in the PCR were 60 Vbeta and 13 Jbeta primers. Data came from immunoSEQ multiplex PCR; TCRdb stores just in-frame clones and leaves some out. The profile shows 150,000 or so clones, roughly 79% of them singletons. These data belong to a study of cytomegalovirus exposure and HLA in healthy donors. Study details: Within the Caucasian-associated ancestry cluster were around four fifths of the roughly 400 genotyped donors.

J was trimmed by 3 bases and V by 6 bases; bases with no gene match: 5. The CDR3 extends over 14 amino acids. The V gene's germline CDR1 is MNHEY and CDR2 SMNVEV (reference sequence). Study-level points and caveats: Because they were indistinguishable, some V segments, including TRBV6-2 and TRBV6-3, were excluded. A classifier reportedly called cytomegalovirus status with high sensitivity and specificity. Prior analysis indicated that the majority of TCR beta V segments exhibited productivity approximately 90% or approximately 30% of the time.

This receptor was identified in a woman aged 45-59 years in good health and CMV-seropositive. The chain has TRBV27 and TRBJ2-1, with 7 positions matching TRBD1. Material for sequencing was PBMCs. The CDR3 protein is CASSRQGVYNEQFF. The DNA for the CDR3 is TGTGCCAGCAGCCGGCAGGGGGTCTACAATGAGCAGTTCTTC.